Detailed here is one T cell receptor beta chain. The antigen is unknown. The CDR3 has 15 amino acids. The ends lost 0 bases at V and 5 bases at J; junction bases unmatched: 5. Germline CDR1 SGDLS, CDR2 YYNGEE. The data are from a study of OX40 agonist ivuxolimab in advanced cancers. Study as a whole: Patients received ivuxolimab, an intravenous treatment, every 2 weeks at 0.01 to 10 mg/kg. Age averaged around 54 years (range roughly 23 to 79), and 82.7% were male.

Method: immunoSEQ multiplex PCR; TCRdb's copy keeps in-frame clones and lacks some. The sample has approximately 75,000 clones; roughly 90% are singletons. Study-wide findings and caveats: With doses of 0.1 to 3.0 mg/kg, CD4+ and CD8+ blood T cells had undergone clonal expansion by week 6.

Patients were excluded for autoimmune disease history or systemic immunosuppression. The sequence came from an adult with an advanced solid tumor such as melanoma, head and neck, liver or kidney cancer. V usage is TRBV9 and J usage is TRBJ2-5; 9 bases match TRBD1. The sequenced sample was CD4+ or CD8+ T cells sorted from blood, obtained in a trial of the OX40 agonist ivuxolimab. The CDR3 DNA follows: TGTGCCAGCAGCGTAGGTCGGACAGGGGAGGAGACCCAGTACTTC. Amino acid sequence: CASSVGRTGEETQYF.